This is a list of T cell receptor beta chains from one sample in a study of cytomegalovirus exposure and HLA in healthy donors. Measured with immunoSEQ multiplex PCR; TCRdb has only the in-frame clones, and not every one. Here the sample spans 120,000 to 150,000 clones, roughly 83% being singletons. The sequenced sample was PBMCs. These receptors came from a female donor in good health and CMV-seronegative. Each CDR3 is given with its conserved first and last residue. A D gene is named only where the DNA matches it firmly. For some rows the clone size is stated as once, few or many, or as a class when expanded; others skip it.

j_call: TRBJ2-2; v_call: TRBV29-1; d_call: .; clone_size: .; cdr3_aa: CSVATSTWTGELFF; cdr3_nt: TGCAGCGTTGCTACGTCTACGTGGACCGGGGAGCTGTTTTTT
j_call: TRBJ2-5; v_call: TRBV6-5; d_call: .; clone_size: .; cdr3_aa: CASSYSGLRRGETQYF; cdr3_nt: TGTGCCAGCAGTTACTCGGGTTTGAGACGGGGAGAGACCCAGTACTTC
j_call: TRBJ2-7; v_call: TRBV9; d_call: .; clone_size: .; cdr3_aa: CASSVVQGLYEQYF; cdr3_nt: TGTGCCAGCAGCGTAGTCCAGGGCCTCTACGAGCAGTACTTC
j_call: TRBJ1-1; v_call: TRBV7-9; d_call: .; clone_size: .; cdr3_aa: CASSLVQGKGEAFF; cdr3_nt: TGTGCCAGCAGCCTGGTTCAGGGGAAGGGTGAAGCTTTCTTT
j_call: TRBJ1-1; v_call: TRBV6-5; d_call: .; clone_size: .; cdr3_aa: CASSYSETGPRGAFF; cdr3_nt: TGTGCCAGCAGTTACTCGGAAACAGGGCCCCGGGGAGCTTTCTTT
j_call: TRBJ2-7; v_call: TRBV28; d_call: .; clone_size: .; cdr3_aa: CASSFPRVTGGAEQYF; cdr3_nt: TGTGCCAGCAGTTTTCCCCGGGTCACAGGTGGGGCCGAGCAGTACTTC
j_call: TRBJ1-3; v_call: TRBV10-3; d_call: TRBD1; clone_size: once; cdr3_aa: CAIRPGTASGNTIYF; cdr3_nt: TGTGCCATCAGACCCGGGACAGCATCTGGAAACACCATATATTTT
j_call: TRBJ2-7; v_call: TRBV29-1; d_call: TRBD2; clone_size: .; cdr3_aa: CSVSGGLTYEQYF; cdr3_nt: TGCAGCGTGAGCGGGGGGTTAACCTACGAGCAGTACTTC
j_call: TRBJ1-6; v_call: TRBV21-1; d_call: .; clone_size: .; cdr3_aa: CASSKERDNSPLHF; cdr3_nt: TGTGCCAGCAGCAAAGAGCGAGATAATTCACCCCTCCACTTT
j_call: TRBJ2-7; v_call: TRBV7-9; d_call: TRBD1; clone_size: .; cdr3_aa: CASSWDRLVGTYEQYF; cdr3_nt: TGTGCCAGCAGCTGGGACAGACTGGTAGGAACCTACGAGCAGTACTTC
j_call: TRBJ1-2; v_call: TRBV5-1; d_call: .; clone_size: .; cdr3_aa: CASSSSGGYGYTF; cdr3_nt: TGCGCCAGCAGCTCATCCGGGGGCTATGGCTACACCTTC
j_call: TRBJ2-2; v_call: TRBV7-7; d_call: TRBD1; clone_size: once; cdr3_aa: CASSPRTGRNTGELFF; cdr3_nt: TGTGCTAGCAGCCCCCGGACAGGCCGGAACACCGGGGAGCTGTTTTTT
j_call: TRBJ2-7; v_call: TRBV15; d_call: .; clone_size: once; cdr3_aa: CATSPQPAGGMRDEQYF; cdr3_nt: TGTGCCACCAGCCCTCAACCCGCCGGCGGGATGAGGGACGAGCAGTACTTC
j_call: TRBJ2-1; v_call: TRBV29-1; d_call: TRBD2; clone_size: .; cdr3_aa: CSGRGVPSYNEQFF; cdr3_nt: TGCAGCGGGCGGGGGGTCCCGTCCTACAATGAGCAGTTCTTC
j_call: TRBJ1-6; v_call: TRBV19; d_call: .; clone_size: .; cdr3_aa: CASSIDGAPLHF; cdr3_nt: TGTGCCAGTAGTATAGACGGGGCACCCCTCCACTTT
j_call: TRBJ2-7; v_call: TRBV11-3; d_call: TRBD2; clone_size: .; cdr3_aa: CASSLGRGRTYEQYF; cdr3_nt: TGTGCCAGCAGCTTAGGACGCGGGAGAACCTACGAGCAGTACTTC
j_call: TRBJ1-2; v_call: TRBV18; d_call: .; clone_size: few; cdr3_aa: CASSPSGFDGYTF; cdr3_nt: TGTGCCAGCTCACCCTCAGGGTTCGATGGCTACACCTTC
j_call: TRBJ2-7; v_call: TRBV7-6; d_call: .; clone_size: few; cdr3_aa: CASSLATSYEQYF; cdr3_nt: TGTGCCAGCAGCTTAGCTACATCCTACGAGCAGTACTTC
j_call: TRBJ2-7; v_call: TRBV4-1; d_call: .; clone_size: once; cdr3_aa: CASSQTTSYEQYF; cdr3_nt: TGCGCCAGCAGCCAGACTACATCCTACGAGCAGTACTTC
j_call: TRBJ2-7; v_call: TRBV9; d_call: TRBD2; clone_size: .; cdr3_aa: CASSGTTSGGEQYF; cdr3_nt: TGTGCCAGCAGCGGTACAACGTCGGGAGGCGAGCAGTACTTC
j_call: TRBJ2-7; v_call: TRBV27; d_call: .; clone_size: .; cdr3_aa: CASSFPRYEQYF; cdr3_nt: TGTGCCAGCAGTTTCCCGCGGTACGAGCAGTACTTC
j_call: TRBJ2-1; v_call: TRBV10-3; d_call: .; clone_size: .; cdr3_aa: CAISERDNEQFF; cdr3_nt: TGTGCCATCAGTGAGAGAGATAATGAGCAGTTCTTC
j_call: TRBJ2-3; v_call: TRBV4-1; d_call: .; clone_size: .; cdr3_aa: CASRERASTDTQYF; cdr3_nt: TGCGCCAGCAGGGAGAGAGCTAGCACAGATACGCAGTATTTT
j_call: TRBJ2-5; v_call: TRBV2; d_call: TRBD2; clone_size: .; cdr3_aa: CASSGTSGGAGETQYF; cdr3_nt: TGTGCCAGCAGCGGCACTAGCGGGGGGGCCGGAGAGACCCAGTACTTC
j_call: TRBJ2-3; v_call: TRBV19; d_call: .; clone_size: .; cdr3_aa: CASSMASGTDTQYF; cdr3_nt: TGTGCCAGTAGTATGGCTAGCGGCACAGATACGCAGTATTTT
j_call: TRBJ1-5; v_call: TRBV2; d_call: TRBD1; clone_size: .; cdr3_aa: CASRGGQGADQPQHF; cdr3_nt: TGTGCCAGCAGGGGTGGACAGGGGGCAGATCAGCCCCAGCATTTT
j_call: TRBJ2-5; v_call: TRBV30; d_call: .; clone_size: .; cdr3_aa: CACRAGILGETQYF; cdr3_nt: TGTGCCTGCCGCGCAGGGATATTAGGGGAGACCCAGTACTTC
j_call: TRBJ2-2; v_call: TRBV29-1; d_call: TRBD1; clone_size: .; cdr3_aa: CSVLDRENTGELFF; cdr3_nt: TGCAGCGTCCTGGACAGGGAGAACACCGGGGAGCTGTTTTTT
j_call: TRBJ1-1; v_call: TRBV4-1; d_call: .; clone_size: .; cdr3_aa: CASSRLRQPMNTEAFF; cdr3_nt: TGCGCCAGCAGCCGCTTGCGACAGCCCATGAACACTGAAGCTTTCTTT
j_call: TRBJ1-4; v_call: TRBV5-4; d_call: .; clone_size: .; cdr3_aa: CASSKGEKLFF; cdr3_nt: TGTGCCAGCAGCAAGGGGGAAAAACTGTTTTTT
j_call: TRBJ1-1; v_call: TRBV6-1; d_call: TRBD1; clone_size: .; cdr3_aa: CASSGQGNTEAFF; cdr3_nt: TGTGCCAGCAGCGGACAGGGGAACACTGAAGCTTTCTTT
j_call: TRBJ2-6; v_call: TRBV7-9; d_call: TRBD1; clone_size: .; cdr3_aa: CASSFPTGSPGANVLTF; cdr3_nt: TGTGCCAGCAGCTTTCCGACAGGGTCCCCTGGGGCCAACGTCCTGACTTTC
j_call: TRBJ2-1; v_call: TRBV15; d_call: .; clone_size: .; cdr3_aa: CATSRVRGGGYNEQFF; cdr3_nt: TGTGCCACCAGCAGAGTCCGGGGAGGGGGTTACAATGAGCAGTTCTTC
j_call: TRBJ2-7; v_call: TRBV6-5; d_call: .; clone_size: .; cdr3_aa: CASTEEAFGGEQYF; cdr3_nt: TGTGCCAGCACCGAAGAGGCCTTCGGAGGCGAGCAGTACTTC
j_call: TRBJ1-4; v_call: TRBV7-9; d_call: .; clone_size: .; cdr3_aa: CASSLSIAQTDKLFF; cdr3_nt: TGTGCCAGCAGCTTATCGATCGCCCAAACAGACAAACTGTTTTTT
j_call: TRBJ2-6; v_call: TRBV15; d_call: TRBD2; clone_size: .; cdr3_aa: CATSRGDYSGANVLTF; cdr3_nt: TGTGCCACCAGCAGAGGGGACTACTCTGGGGCCAACGTCCTGACTTTC
j_call: TRBJ1-5; v_call: TRBV13; d_call: .; clone_size: .; cdr3_aa: CASSRSGTGGQPQHF; cdr3_nt: TGTGCCAGCAGCCGATCCGGGACCGGGGGTCAGCCCCAGCATTTT
j_call: TRBJ1-1; v_call: TRBV9; d_call: .; clone_size: .; cdr3_aa: CASSVAYQGEAFF; cdr3_nt: TGTGCCAGCAGCGTAGCCTATCAGGGCGAAGCTTTCTTT
j_call: TRBJ2-4; v_call: TRBV11-3; d_call: TRBD2; clone_size: .; cdr3_aa: CASSSLTSGTAKNIQYF; cdr3_nt: TGTGCCAGCAGCTCGCTGACTAGCGGGACGGCCAAAAACATTCAGTACTTC
j_call: TRBJ2-3; v_call: TRBV9; d_call: TRBD1; clone_size: .; cdr3_aa: CASSATQGARGDTQYF; cdr3_nt: TGTGCCAGCAGCGCCACCCAGGGGGCGCGTGGAGATACGCAGTATTTT
j_call: TRBJ1-2; v_call: TRBV19; d_call: TRBD1; clone_size: few; cdr3_aa: CATSGTGHYGYTF; cdr3_nt: TGTGCCACCAGCGGGACAGGGCACTATGGCTACACCTTC
j_call: TRBJ2-3; v_call: TRBV11-2; d_call: TRBD2; clone_size: .; cdr3_aa: CASSSRTSGYTDTQYF; cdr3_nt: TGTGCCAGCAGCTCTAGGACTAGCGGATACACAGATACGCAGTATTTT